A single sample gave rise to the 5 T cell receptor beta chains below, sequenced in a study of a mutant IDH1 vaccine in newly diagnosed glioma. Sequenced by immunoSEQ multiplex PCR; TCRdb stores in-frame clones only, minus some. The sample contains 50,000 to 70,000 clones, nearly 85% of which appear only once. The sample's time point: week 23, last vaccination. With topical imiquimod, each dose of the vaccine consisted of 300 ug of mutant IDH1 20-mer peptide. The antigens these receptors bind are not known. The sequenced sample was PBMCs, obtained from a glioma patient whose treatment included an IDH1 peptide vaccine. Receptors were obtained from a man between 18 and 29 years old with glioma.

This clone was recorded once. The chain links TRBV7-9 to TRBJ1-5, with a possible D match to TRBD1 (6 bases). CDR3 length: 16 residues. V was clipped by 1 base and J by 0 bases, with 10 bases between them. Per germline, CDR1 SEHNR and CDR2 FQNEAQ (reference sequence). The CDR3 region is CASSLGTDYSNQPQHF. The DNA of the CDR3 is TGTGCCAGCAGCTTAGGGACAGATTATAGCAATCAGCCCCAGCATTTT.

This clone occurred once. The chain has TRBV2 and TRBJ1-2; TRBD1 matches 7 bases. The CDR3 length is 14 residues. The germline V gene has CDR1 SNHLY and CDR2 FYNNEI. The ends lost 6 bases at V and 4 bases at J; junction bases unmatched: 8. This CDR3 is CASRHRGEVYGYTF. Here the CDR3 DNA reads TGTGCCAGCAGGCACAGGGGCGAGGTCTATGGCTACACCTTC.

The rearrangement links TRBV5-1 to TRBJ2-6; D is undetermined. Trimming shortened V by 0 bases and J by 1 base, and 8 bases separated the two germline ends. The CDR3 has 16 residues. CDR1 is SGHRS and CDR2 is YFSETQ in the germline V gene. The CDR3 protein is CASSLVVRSGANVLTF. DNA for the CDR3: TGCGCCAGCAGCTTGGTGGTCCGGTCTGGGGCCAACGTCCTGACTTTC.

The chain is built from TRBV5-1 and TRBJ2-5, with D possibly being TRBD2 (7 bases). Trimming cost V 2 bases and J 5 bases, with 16 bases left between them. CDR1 and CDR2 from the germline V gene are SGHRS and YFSETQ. The CDR3 covers 15 residues. The CDR3 loop is CASSFEGGLGETQYF. CDR3 coding DNA: TGCGCCAGCAGCTTTGAGGGGGGGCTTGGGGAGACCCAGTACTTC. Variable domain in full (rest from reference TRBV5-1 and TRBJ2-5): KAGVTQTPRYLIKTRGQQVTLSCSPISGHRSVSWYQQTPGQGLQFLFEYFSETQRNKGNFPGRFSGRQFSNSRSEMNVSTLELGDSALYLCASSFEGGLGETQYFGPGTRLLVL.

The V gene is TRBV5-4, the J gene TRBJ2-5, with a weak D call TRBD2 (5 bases). This CDR3 spans 13 amino acids. Germline V gene sequence: CDR1 SGHNT, CDR2 YYREEE (reference sequence). V was pared by 10 bases and J by 7 bases, with 20 bases between. The CDR3 sequence: CAARREGAGTQYF. CDR3 DNA: TGTGCCGCGCGGCGTGAGGGTGCGGGGACCCAGTACTTC.